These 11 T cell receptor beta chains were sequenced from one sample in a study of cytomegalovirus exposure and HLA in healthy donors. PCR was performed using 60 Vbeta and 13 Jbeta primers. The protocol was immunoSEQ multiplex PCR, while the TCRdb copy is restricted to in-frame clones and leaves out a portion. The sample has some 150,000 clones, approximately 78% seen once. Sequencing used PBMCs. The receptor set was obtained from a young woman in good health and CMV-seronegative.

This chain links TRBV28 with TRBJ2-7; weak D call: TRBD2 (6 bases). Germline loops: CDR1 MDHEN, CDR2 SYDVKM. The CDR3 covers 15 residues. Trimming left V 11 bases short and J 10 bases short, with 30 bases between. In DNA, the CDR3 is TGTGCCGCGGAGAACCGGGCTAGCGCTCTCTTGAGTCAGTACTTC. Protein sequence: CAAENRASALLSQYF. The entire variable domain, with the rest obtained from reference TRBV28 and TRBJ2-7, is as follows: DVKVTQSSRYLVKRTGEKVFLECVQDMDHENMFWYRQDPGLGLRLIYFSYDVKMKEKGDIPEGYSVSREKKERFSLILESASTNQTSMYLCAAENRASALLSQYFGPGTRLTVT.

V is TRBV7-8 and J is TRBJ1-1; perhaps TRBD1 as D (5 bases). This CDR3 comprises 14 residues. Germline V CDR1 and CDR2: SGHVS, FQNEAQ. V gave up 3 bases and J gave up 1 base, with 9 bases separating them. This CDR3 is CASSFTGQNTEAFF. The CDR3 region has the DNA TGTGCCAGCAGCTTCACAGGACAGAACACTGAAGCTTTCTTT.

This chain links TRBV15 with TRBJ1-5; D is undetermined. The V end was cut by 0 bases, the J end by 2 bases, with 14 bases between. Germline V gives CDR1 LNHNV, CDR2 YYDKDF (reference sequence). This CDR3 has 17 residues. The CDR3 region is CATSRDLVRFGNQPQHF. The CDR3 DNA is TGTGCCACCAGCAGAGATCTCGTCCGGTTCGGCAATCAGCCCCAGCATTTT.

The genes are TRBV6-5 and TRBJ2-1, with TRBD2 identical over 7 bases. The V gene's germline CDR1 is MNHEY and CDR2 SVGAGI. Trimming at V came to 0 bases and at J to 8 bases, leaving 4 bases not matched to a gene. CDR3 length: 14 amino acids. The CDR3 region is CASSYSPTSHEQFF. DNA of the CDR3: TGTGCCAGCAGTTACTCACCGACTAGCCATGAGCAGTTCTTC.

CDR3 sequence (DNA): TGCGCCAGCAGCCCAGGACTAGTGGGGCTGGGTGAGCAGTTCTTC. It is translated as CASSPGLVGLGEQFF. The rearrangement joins TRBV5-1 to TRBJ2-1; 7 bases line up with TRBD2. With 4 bases clipped from V and 9 bases from J, the junction kept 13 bases outside the gene matches. CDR1 is SGHRS and CDR2 is YFSETQ in the germline V gene. CDR3 size: 15 residues. The full variable domain, with the rest looked up from reference TRBV5-1 and TRBJ2-1, is KAGVTQTPRYLIKTRGQQVTLSCSPISGHRSVSWYQQTPGQGLQFLFEYFSETQRNKGNFPGRFSGRQFSNSRSEMNVSTLELGDSALYLCASSPGLVGLGEQFFGPGTRLTVL.

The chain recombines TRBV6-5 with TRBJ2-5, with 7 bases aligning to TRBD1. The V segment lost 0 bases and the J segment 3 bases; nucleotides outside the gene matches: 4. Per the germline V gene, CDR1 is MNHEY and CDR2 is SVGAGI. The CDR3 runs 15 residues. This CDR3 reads CASSYSIQGEETQYF. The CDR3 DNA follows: TGTGCCAGCAGTTACTCGATTCAGGGGGAAGAGACCCAGTACTTC.

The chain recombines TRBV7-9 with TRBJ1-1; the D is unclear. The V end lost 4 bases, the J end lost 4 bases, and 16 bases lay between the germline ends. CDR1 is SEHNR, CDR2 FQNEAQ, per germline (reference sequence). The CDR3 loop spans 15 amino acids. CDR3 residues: CASSSHREVGTEAFF. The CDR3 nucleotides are TGTGCCAGCAGCTCTCACCGGGAGGTCGGCACTGAAGCTTTCTTT.

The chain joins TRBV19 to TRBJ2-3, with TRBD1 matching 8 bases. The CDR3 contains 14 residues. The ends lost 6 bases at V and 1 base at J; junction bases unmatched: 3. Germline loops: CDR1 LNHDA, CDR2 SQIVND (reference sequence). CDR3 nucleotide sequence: TGTGCCAGTAGCGCGGACAGGGGCACAGATACGCAGTATTTT. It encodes CASSADRGTDTQYF.

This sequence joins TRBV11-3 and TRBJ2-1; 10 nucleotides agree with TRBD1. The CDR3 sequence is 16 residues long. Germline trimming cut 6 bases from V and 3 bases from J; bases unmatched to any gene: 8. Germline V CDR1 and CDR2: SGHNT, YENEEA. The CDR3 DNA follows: TGTGCCAGCAGAGGGGACAGGGGAGGAAACTACAATGAGCAGTTCTTC. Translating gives CASRGDRGGNYNEQFF.

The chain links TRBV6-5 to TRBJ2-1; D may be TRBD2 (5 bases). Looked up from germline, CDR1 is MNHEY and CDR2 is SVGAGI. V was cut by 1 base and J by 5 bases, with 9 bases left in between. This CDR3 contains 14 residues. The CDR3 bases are TGTGCCAGCAGTTACTTAGCGCGACACAATGAGCAGTTCTTC. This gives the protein CASSYLARHNEQFF.

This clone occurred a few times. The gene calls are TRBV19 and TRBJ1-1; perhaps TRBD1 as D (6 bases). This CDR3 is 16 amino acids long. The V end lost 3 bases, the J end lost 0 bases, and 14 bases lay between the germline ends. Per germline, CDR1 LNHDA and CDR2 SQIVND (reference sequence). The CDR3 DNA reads TGTGCCAGTAGTATCGTGACGACAGGAGTGAACACTGAAGCTTTCTTT. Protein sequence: CASSIVTTGVNTEAFF.